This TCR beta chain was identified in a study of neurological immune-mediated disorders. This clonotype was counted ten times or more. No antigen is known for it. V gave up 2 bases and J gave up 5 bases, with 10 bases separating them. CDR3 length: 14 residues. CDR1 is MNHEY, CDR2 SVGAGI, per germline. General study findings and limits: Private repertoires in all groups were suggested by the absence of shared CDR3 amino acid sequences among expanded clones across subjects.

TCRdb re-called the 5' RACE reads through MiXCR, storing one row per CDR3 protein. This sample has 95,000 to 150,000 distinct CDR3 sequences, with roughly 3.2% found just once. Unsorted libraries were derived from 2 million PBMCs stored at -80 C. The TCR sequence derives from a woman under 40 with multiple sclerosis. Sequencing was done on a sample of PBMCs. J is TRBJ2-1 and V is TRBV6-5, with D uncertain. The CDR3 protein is CASSYGWEDNEQFF. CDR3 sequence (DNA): TGTGCCAGCAGTTACGGATGGGAAGACAATGAGCAGTTCTTC.